This T cell receptor (beta chain) was found in a study of regulatory T cells in long-lasting Graves disease (dated by TCRdb to about 2021). With regard to the full study: Persistent Graves' disease was defined as antithyroid drug treatment for over 5 years with persistently positive TSH receptor autoantibodies. Peripheral blood TCR sequencing and RNA sequencing compared persistent Graves' disease patients with newly diagnosed Graves' disease patients. The study was registered as a clinical trial and conducted in China. A total of around 35 samples underwent TCR sequencing, from about 13 patients with persistent Graves' disease and 20 or so patients with newly diagnosed Graves' disease. Antithyroid drugs had been taken for approximately 10 years on average by persistent Graves' disease patients in the clinical cohort. Paper-wide results and their limitations: Preferential use of TRBV28, TRBJ1-2 and TRBJ2-5 was observed in persistent disease, whereas TRBV20-1 and TRBJ2-1 were favored in newly diagnosed disease. Peripheral blood alone was examined, since thyroid tissue, which constituted the primary lesion, could not be accessed. Only the TCR beta chain was sequenced and analyzed. Persistent patients shared more public clonotypes among themselves (around 3,000) than newly diagnosed patients did (more than 850). The authors noted that the small sample size was a limitation that may lower accuracy. Compared with newly diagnosed patients, patients with persistent Graves' disease had lower TCR Shannon entropy and fewer highly expanded clones, which suggests clonal expansion.

The meaning of the sample's time point label: persistent/refractory GD, antithyroid drugs over 5 years with positive TRAb. For both TCR sequencing and RNA sequencing, RNA was extracted from PBMCs using TRIzol. The diagnosis of Graves' disease followed American Thyroid Association guidelines. The patients came from an endocrinology department in Xi'an, China. Each patient gave approximately 9 milliliters of peripheral blood, collected in an EDTA anticoagulant tube. Ficoll Paque Plus density gradient separation was used to isolate PBMCs, and no additional T cell sorting was done. An Agilent 2100 Bioanalyzer and agarose gel were used to check RNA quality, and a NanoDrop 2000 was used to measure RNA concentration. Concerning this clonotype: Its antigen has not been determined. No base-level quality is on record; no much larger clone is a single base apart.

The library was made by multiplex PCR. For sequencing, an Illumina HiSeq 4000 was employed. To build TCR beta libraries, CDR3 regions were amplified by Arm-PCR using iRepertoire HTBI primers. Before sequencing, the PCR products underwent gel purification. In the paper's pipeline: Gene usage analysis of CDR3 amino acid clonotypes used the 55 to 65 TRBV and about 14 TRBJ segments found across samples. Filtered high-quality paired reads were merged into contigs using COPE and FqMerger. BLAST was used to align contigs to IMGT TRBV, TRBD and TRBJ reference genes, and CDR3 was defined according to IMGT. Highly expanded clones were defined as clonotypes with a frequency above 0.1%. Shannon entropy was used to measure repertoire diversity, and the Gini coefficient was used to measure V-J evenness. Clonotypes shared by more than one individual were considered public. The raw public data were reprocessed by TCRdb itself: fastp quality trimming at Q25, MiXCR clonotype calling, in-frame beta chains only. Each CDR3 protein gets just one entry, which takes the most common genes and DNA from the rows behind it. The V and J calls here are based on TCRdb, not the publication. Within this sample are almost 350,000 distinct CDR3 sequences, with about 20% of them counted one time only. The ten largest make up less than 35% of the sample.

Inclusive of the bounding cysteine and phenylalanine, the CDR3 is 15 residues long. CDR3 DNA is the only sequence kept; it has 45 bases, read in frame from the first base. V is pared back by 0 bases and J by 6 bases, with 13 bases lying between the germline termini. According to the germline V gene, CDR1 reads SGHAT and CDR2 reads FQNNGV. The V and J segments used are TRBV11-2 and TRBJ2-3; the D gene is not confidently resolved. The starting material was peripheral blood mononuclear cells (PBMCs), obtained when the disease was refractory, from a patient treated with antithyroid drugs. The receptor was derived from a female donor with Graves disease. The CDR3 has the sequence CASSLDPGSADTQYF. The DNA reads as follows: TGTGCCAGCAGCTTAGATCCGGGTTCGGCGGATACGCAGTATTTT. When the CDR3 is completed using the reference TRBV11-2 and TRBJ2-3 genes on either side, the full variable domain is EAGVAQSPRYKIIEKRQSVAFWCNPISGHATLYWYQQILGQGPKLLIQFQNNGVVDDSQLPKDRFSAERLKGVDSTLKIQPAKLEDSAVYLCASSLDPGSADTQYFGPGTRLTVL.